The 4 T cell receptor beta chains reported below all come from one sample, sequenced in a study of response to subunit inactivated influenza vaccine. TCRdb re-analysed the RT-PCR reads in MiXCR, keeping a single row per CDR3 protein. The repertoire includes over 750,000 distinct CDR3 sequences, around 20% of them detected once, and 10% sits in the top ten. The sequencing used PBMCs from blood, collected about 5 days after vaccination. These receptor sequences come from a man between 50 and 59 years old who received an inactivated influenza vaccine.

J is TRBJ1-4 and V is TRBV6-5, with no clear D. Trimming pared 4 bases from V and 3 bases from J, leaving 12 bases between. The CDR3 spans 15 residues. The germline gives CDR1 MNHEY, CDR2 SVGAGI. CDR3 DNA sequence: TGTGCCAGCAGTTTAGCCCGGGAGTCTAATGAAAAACTGTTTTTT. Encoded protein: CASSLARESNEKLFF.

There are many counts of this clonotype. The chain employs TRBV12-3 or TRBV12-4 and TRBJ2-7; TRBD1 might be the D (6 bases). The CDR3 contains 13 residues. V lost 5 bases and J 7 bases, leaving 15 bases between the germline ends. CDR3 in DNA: TGTGCCAGCAGTACGGGGACAACCATTGAGCAGTACTTC. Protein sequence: CASSTGTTIEQYF.

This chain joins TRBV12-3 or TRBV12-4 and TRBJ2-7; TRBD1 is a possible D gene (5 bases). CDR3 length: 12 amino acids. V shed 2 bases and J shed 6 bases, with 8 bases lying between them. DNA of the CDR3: TGTGCCAGCAGTTTAAAGGGGTCCGAGCAGTACTTC. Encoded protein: CASSLKGSEQYF.

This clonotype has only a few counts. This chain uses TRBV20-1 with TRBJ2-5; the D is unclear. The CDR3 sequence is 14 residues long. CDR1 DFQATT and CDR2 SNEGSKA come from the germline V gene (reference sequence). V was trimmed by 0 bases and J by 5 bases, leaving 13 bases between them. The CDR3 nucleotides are TGCAGTGCTAGAGATGGCCCGGCGCAGGAGACCCAGTACTTC. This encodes CSARDGPAQETQYF.